A single sample is the source of the 24 T cell receptor beta chains below, sequenced in a study of cytomegalovirus exposure and HLA in healthy donors. The study ran its PCR with 60 Vbeta and 13 Jbeta primers. Using immunoSEQ multiplex PCR, the repertoire was profiled, and TCRdb retains in-frame clones only, with some absent. In the table there are some 120,000 clones, 75% to 90% of which are singletons. What was sequenced was PBMCs. These receptors were obtained from a woman in her 30s in good health and CMV-seropositive.

This rearrangement joins TRBV2 to TRBJ2-2, with 9 bases fitting TRBD1. J gave up 1 base and V 6 bases, and 6 bases lay outside the gene matches. The germline CDR1 and CDR2 sequences are SNHLY and FYNNEI. The CDR3 totals 16 residues. The CDR3 DNA follows: TGTGCCAGCAGAGAGCCGGGACAGGGGAACACCGGGGAGCTGTTTTTT. This translates into CASREPGQGNTGELFF.

The CDR3 loop reads CSVQGGPGNEQFF. Here the CDR3 DNA reads TGCAGCGTTCAGGGAGGGCCGGGCAATGAGCAGTTCTTC. The V and J genes are TRBV29-1 and TRBJ2-1; 7 positions agree with TRBD2. J was trimmed by 6 bases and V by 5 bases; bases with no gene match: 7. This CDR3 is built from 13 residues. Germline loops: CDR1 SQVTM, CDR2 ANQGSEA.

The chain uses TRBV4-1 and TRBJ1-2, with a possible D match to TRBD1 (6 bases). This CDR3 has 15 residues. The V end lost 7 bases, the J end lost 6 bases, and 21 bases lay between the germline ends. The germline CDR1 and CDR2 sequences are MGHRA and YSYEKL. This CDR3 reads CASNPGGRGLDGYTF. The CDR3 DNA sequence: TGCGCCAGCAACCCTGGAGGGAGGGGGTTAGATGGCTACACCTTC.

The table lists this clone with a count of one. The chain is built from TRBV2 and TRBJ1-1; no clear D gene. Per the germline V gene, CDR1 is SNHLY and CDR2 is FYNNEI. With 8 bases removed from V and 1 base from J, the gap between germline ends came to 8 bases. The CDR3 spans 12 residues. CDR3 DNA sequence: TGTGCCAGCCAACAAACGAACACTGAAGCTTTCTTT. Translation gives CASQQTNTEAFF.

This clone came up a few times. The chain couples TRBV4-2 to TRBJ2-3; tentative D call: TRBD2 (6 bases). The germline CDR1 and CDR2 sequences are LGHNA and YNFKEQ. Trimming left V 0 bases short and J 3 bases short, with 16 bases between. There are 17 residues in the CDR3. CDR3 bases: TGTGCCAGCAGCCAAGATGGGGGTGGGACTTCTACAGATACGCAGTATTTT. This encodes CASSQDGGGTSTDTQYF.

This clone showed up just a few times. V usage is TRBV28 and J usage is TRBJ1-5; no clear D. V was pared by 6 bases and J by 6 bases, with 12 bases between. The CDR3 contains 13 residues. Germline V lookup: CDR1 MDHEN, CDR2 SYDVKM. CDR3 in amino acids: CASRLPPGQPQHF. The DNA for the CDR3 is TGTGCCAGCAGACTTCCCCCTGGTCAGCCCCAGCATTTT.

This rearrangement joins TRBV5-1 to TRBJ2-2; tentatively, D is TRBD1 (6 bases). There are 16 residues in the CDR3. Trimming removed 0 bases at V and 1 base at J, with 10 bases between. CDR1 is SGHRS and CDR2 is YFSETQ in the germline V gene. This CDR3 reads CASSLAVTGNTGELFF. DNA for the CDR3: TGCGCCAGCAGCTTGGCTGTGACAGGGAACACCGGGGAGCTGTTTTTT.

The gene calls are TRBV28 and TRBJ1-4; D is unclear. The V gene lost 2 bases and the J gene lost 7 bases, with 11 bases spanning the gap. This CDR3 is 14 amino acids long. CDR1 is MDHEN and CDR2 is SYDVKM in the germline V gene. CDR3 nucleotide sequence: TGTGCCAGCAGTTTAGAACAAGATCTTGAAAAACTGTTTTTT. Protein: CASSLEQDLEKLFF. Supplemented by reference TRBV28 and TRBJ1-4, the full variable domain reads DVKVTQSSRYLVKRTGEKVFLECVQDMDHENMFWYRQDPGLGLRLIYFSYDVKMKEKGDIPEGYSVSREKKERFSLILESASTNQTSMYLCASSLEQDLEKLFFGSGTQLSVL.

This chain uses TRBV7-9 with TRBJ1-1; 8 nucleotides align to TRBD1. With V trimmed by 4 bases and J by 0 bases, 13 bases remained unmatched. The CDR3 extends over 18 amino acids. Germline-derived CDR1 and CDR2 are SEHNR and FQNEAQ (reference sequence). The CDR3, as DNA: TGTGCCAGCAGCTCCCTCAGATCAGGGGGCAGGGTGAACACTGAAGCTTTCTTT. Translating gives CASSSLRSGGRVNTEAFF.

The CDR3 here is CASNRDPGNEKLFF. The CDR3 nucleotides are TGCGCCAGCAACAGGGACCCTGGGAATGAAAAACTGTTTTTT. V and J are TRBV5-1 and TRBJ1-4; TRBD1 is a possible D gene (6 bases). The CDR3 is made up of 14 amino acids. CDR1 is SGHRS, CDR2 YFSETQ, per germline. Trimming pared 6 bases from V and 5 bases from J, leaving 14 bases between. The full variable domain, in which reference TRBV5-1 and TRBJ1-4 provide the parts outside the CDR3, is KAGVTQTPRYLIKTRGQQVTLSCSPISGHRSVSWYQQTPGQGLQFLFEYFSETQRNKGNFPGRFSGRQFSNSRSEMNVSTLELGDSALYLCASNRDPGNEKLFFGSGTQLSVL.

The chain combines TRBV28 with TRBJ2-1; TRBD2 agrees at 7 bases. This CDR3 contains 14 residues. The germline gives CDR1 MDHEN, CDR2 SYDVKM. V gave up 2 bases and J gave up 15 bases; unmatched junction bases: 13. The CDR3 DNA is TGTGCCAGCAGTTTACTCGGGGAGGGGCCCCACCTGTTCTTC. Encoded protein: CASSLLGEGPHLFF.

The chain has TRBV7-9 and TRBJ2-7; tentatively, D is TRBD1 (6 bases). V lost 3 bases, J lost 2 bases, and 11 bases lay in between. The germline gives CDR1 SEHNR, CDR2 FQNEAQ (reference sequence). The CDR3 has 14 residues. The CDR3 region is CASSFGQPPYEQYF. The DNA of the CDR3 is TGTGCCAGCAGCTTTGGACAGCCACCCTACGAGCAGTACTTC.

This sequence joins TRBV7-3 and TRBJ2-1; 12 nucleotides match TRBD2. This CDR3 contains 19 residues. Trimming took 1 base from V and 3 from J; bases not matched to a gene: 10. The germline gives CDR1 SGHTA, CDR2 FQGTGA. The CDR3 loop is CASSLSPVLTSGGYNEQFF. CDR3 DNA: TGTGCCAGCAGCTTAAGCCCGGTCTTGACTAGCGGGGGCTACAATGAGCAGTTCTTC.

This chain links TRBV28 with TRBJ2-2; TRBD1 matches at 8 bases. Germline CDR1 and CDR2: MDHEN and SYDVKM. J gave up 13 bases and V 3 bases, and 4 bases lay outside the gene matches. The CDR3 length is 12 residues. The CDR3 spells CASSFRDRGLFF. In DNA, the CDR3 is TGTGCCAGCAGTTTCCGCGACAGGGGGCTGTTTTTT.

The chain employs TRBV5-4 and TRBJ1-3; D is perhaps TRBD1 (5 bases). The ends were cut back, 4 bases at V and 0 bases at J, with 17 bases in the middle. Germline CDR1 reads SGHNT; CDR2 reads YYREEE (reference sequence). There are 17 residues in the CDR3. CDR3 protein: CASSPRQSGTSGNTIYF. CDR3 nucleotides: TGTGCCAGCAGCCCCCGCCAGAGCGGGACCTCTGGAAACACCATATATTTT.

This rearrangement joins TRBV2 to TRBJ1-5; 7 bases agree with TRBD1. Germline-derived CDR1 and CDR2 are SNHLY and FYNNEI. This CDR3 contains 14 residues. V dropped 3 bases and J dropped 4; count of bases not matched to a gene: 3. Here the CDR3 reads CASSDETGNQPQHF. The CDR3 nucleotides read TGTGCCAGCAGTGATGAGACAGGGAATCAGCCCCAGCATTTT.

V gene TRBV4-1 combines with J gene TRBJ1-4, with D possibly TRBD1 on 5 matching bases. This CDR3 comprises 14 residues. Germline V CDR1 and CDR2: MGHRA, YSYEKL. The V gene lost 4 bases and the J gene lost 6 bases, with 12 bases spanning the gap. CDR3 amino acids: CASSRGGLDEKLFF. CDR3 DNA sequence: TGCGCCAGCAGCCGGGGCGGCTTAGATGAAAAACTGTTTTTT.

The chain combines TRBV10-3 with TRBJ2-5, with 13 positions matching TRBD2. The V gene end was trimmed by 11 bases and the J gene end by 4 bases; junction bases not matched to a gene: 7. The CDR3 has 14 amino acids. Germline CDR1 and CDR2: ENHRY and SYGVKD. The CDR3 spells CASRTSGGGETQYF. As DNA, the CDR3 is TGTGCCTCAAGGACTAGCGGGGGCGGAGAGACCCAGTACTTC.

This clone occurred a few times. This sequence joins TRBV6-1 and TRBJ2-7; D is uncertain. V was clipped by 6 bases and J by 1 base, with 13 bases between them. The CDR3 contains 14 residues. The germline gives CDR1 MNHNS, CDR2 SASEGT. The CDR3 nucleotides read TGTGCCAGCAGAACGCGAAGCGTTTCCTACGAGCAGTACTTC. Its translation is CASRTRSVSYEQYF.

CDR3 residues: CAWGANLNIQYF. CDR3 nucleotides: TGTGCCTGGGGAGCGAACCTAAACATTCAGTACTTC. The gene calls are TRBV30 and TRBJ2-4; no firm D call. There are 12 residues in the CDR3. In germline, CDR1 is GTSNPN, CDR2 SVGIG (reference sequence). V gave up 5 bases and J gave up 6 bases, with 11 bases separating them.

V gene TRBV28 combines with J gene TRBJ2-6; unclear D gene. CDR1 and CDR2 (germline): MDHEN, SYDVKM. V lost 4 bases to trimming and J lost 0 bases, with 10 bases between them. The CDR3 covers 16 residues. The CDR3 region is CASSSRISSGANVLTF. CDR3 coding DNA: TGTGCCAGCAGTTCGCGGATCAGCTCTGGGGCCAACGTCCTGACTTTC. The variable domain in full, completed from reference TRBV28 and TRBJ2-6, reads DVKVTQSSRYLVKRTGEKVFLECVQDMDHENMFWYRQDPGLGLRLIYFSYDVKMKEKGDIPEGYSVSREKKERFSLILESASTNQTSMYLCASSSRISSGANVLTFGAGSRLTVL.

CDR3 residues: CSADRLNTEAFF. CDR3 nucleotide sequence: TGCAGCGCGGACAGGCTGAACACTGAAGCTTTCTTT. The chain joins TRBV29-1 to TRBJ1-1; the match to TRBD1 covers 7 bases. Germline-derived CDR1 and CDR2 are SQVTM and ANQGSEA. Trimming at V came to 7 bases and at J to 0 bases, leaving 2 bases not matched to a gene. This CDR3 is built from 12 residues.

The V call is TRBV27, the J call TRBJ2-1; 8 bases align to TRBD1. V gave up 6 bases and J gave up 0 bases; unmatched junction bases: 7. Germline CDR1 is MNHEY and CDR2 is SMNVEV (reference sequence). The CDR3 sequence is 16 residues long. The CDR3 region is CASSRWDRSSYNEQFF. CDR3 in DNA: TGTGCCAGCAGCAGGTGGGACAGGAGCTCCTACAATGAGCAGTTCTTC.

The chain is built from TRBV7-3 and TRBJ2-3, with TRBD1 matching 7 bases. V lost 5 bases to trimming and J lost 3 bases; unmatched junction nucleotides: 2. CDR1 is SGHTA, CDR2 FQGTGA, per germline. The CDR3 is made up of 13 amino acids. The CDR3 sequence: CASSTGATDTQYF. The CDR3 DNA is TGTGCCAGCAGCACAGGGGCTACAGATACGCAGTATTTT.